These 8 T cell receptor beta chains originate from one sample sequenced in a study of blood T cell repertoires in COVID-19. This table comes from immunoSEQ multiplex PCR, and its TCRdb copy is limited to in-frame clones, with some not included. The sample includes about 400,000 clones, more than 75% of them seen just once. Input material: PBMCs or T cells enriched from blood (not recorded which). All receptors come from a woman between 45 and 60 years old who had recovered from COVID-19.

The chain has TRBV10-3 and TRBJ2-7; TRBD1 agrees at 8 bases. With 4 bases clipped from V and 5 bases from J, the junction kept 13 bases outside the gene matches. CDR3 length equals 16 residues. Germline CDR1 is ENHRY and CDR2 is SYGVKD. CDR3 sequence reads: CAISAPPLAGGDEQYF. The DNA of the CDR3 is TGTGCCATCAGTGCCCCCCCTTTGGCAGGGGGCGACGAGCAGTACTTC.

This clone was detected only once. The genes are TRBV28 and TRBJ2-5; 8 bases are a match to TRBD1. The CDR3 covers 14 residues. Losses at the gene ends were 7 bases for V and 5 bases for J; bases not matched to a gene: 9. The germline V gene encodes CDR1 MDHEN and CDR2 SYDVKM. The CDR3 nucleotides are TGTGCCAGCAAGACGCAGGGGGCAGTTGAGACCCAGTACTTC. This gives the protein CASKTQGAVETQYF. The full variable domain, with the rest looked up from reference TRBV28 and TRBJ2-5, is DVKVTQSSRYLVKRTGEKVFLECVQDMDHENMFWYRQDPGLGLRLIYFSYDVKMKEKGDIPEGYSVSREKKERFSLILESASTNQTSMYLCASKTQGAVETQYFGPGTRLLVL.

This clone appeared a few times. This chain links TRBV7-9 with TRBJ2-5; a possible D gene is TRBD2 (6 bases). Germline V gene sequence: CDR1 SEHNR, CDR2 FQNEAQ (reference sequence). The CDR3 runs 14 residues. The ends were cut back, 5 bases at V and 4 bases at J, with 14 bases in the middle. The CDR3 DNA is TGTGCCAGCAGCGCTCGGGACTCCCGAGAGACCCAGTACTTC. It yields the protein CASSARDSRETQYF.

This sequence joins TRBV4-1 and TRBJ1-5; possible D gene TRBD1, 5 bases. The V end lost 0 bases, the J end lost 4 bases, and 16 bases lay between the germline ends. Looked up from germline, CDR1 is MGHRA and CDR2 is YSYEKL. CDR3 length: 17 residues. CDR3 region: CASSQEATQVGNQPQHF. In DNA, the CDR3 is TGCGCCAGCAGCCAAGAGGCAACACAGGTCGGGAATCAGCCCCAGCATTTT.

CDR3 DNA sequence: TGTGCCTGGAGTGTATCTGCGGGTGCGAATCAGCCCCAGCATTTT. Translation: CAWSVSAGANQPQHF. This chain uses TRBV30 with TRBJ1-5; D call uncertain. CDR3 length equals 15 residues. The germline gives CDR1 GTSNPN, CDR2 SVGIG (reference sequence). V lost 0 bases and J lost 4, with 13 bases in between.

This chain connects TRBV4-1 to TRBJ2-4; 7 nucleotides agree with TRBD1. The CDR3 spans 19 residues. CDR1 is MGHRA, CDR2 YSYEKL, per germline. The V gene end was trimmed by 0 bases and the J gene end by 0 bases; junction bases not matched to a gene: 11. Here the CDR3 DNA reads TGCGCCAGCAGCCAAGATCCGGGACAGACGTATCTAGCCAAAAACATTCAGTACTTC. Residues: CASSQDPGQTYLAKNIQYF.

The genes are TRBV4-1 and TRBJ1-1; weak D call: TRBD1 (5 bases). V was shortened by 10 bases and J by 2 bases, with 17 bases between the two germline ends. CDR3 size: 14 residues. Germline assignment: CDR1 MGHRA and CDR2 YSYEKL. CDR3 in amino acids: CATSQEGENTEAFF. The CDR3 DNA follows: TGCGCCACCTCCCAAGAAGGGGAAAACACTGAAGCTTTCTTT.

The chain recombines TRBV15 with TRBJ1-4; TRBD1 agrees at 9 bases. J gave up 6 bases and V 4 bases, and 6 bases lay outside the gene matches. The CDR3 has 15 amino acids. The germline V gene encodes CDR1 LNHNV and CDR2 YYDKDF (reference sequence). CDR3 DNA: TGTGCCACCAGCACAGACAGGACAGGGGATGAAAAACTGTTTTTT. It specifies CATSTDRTGDEKLFF.